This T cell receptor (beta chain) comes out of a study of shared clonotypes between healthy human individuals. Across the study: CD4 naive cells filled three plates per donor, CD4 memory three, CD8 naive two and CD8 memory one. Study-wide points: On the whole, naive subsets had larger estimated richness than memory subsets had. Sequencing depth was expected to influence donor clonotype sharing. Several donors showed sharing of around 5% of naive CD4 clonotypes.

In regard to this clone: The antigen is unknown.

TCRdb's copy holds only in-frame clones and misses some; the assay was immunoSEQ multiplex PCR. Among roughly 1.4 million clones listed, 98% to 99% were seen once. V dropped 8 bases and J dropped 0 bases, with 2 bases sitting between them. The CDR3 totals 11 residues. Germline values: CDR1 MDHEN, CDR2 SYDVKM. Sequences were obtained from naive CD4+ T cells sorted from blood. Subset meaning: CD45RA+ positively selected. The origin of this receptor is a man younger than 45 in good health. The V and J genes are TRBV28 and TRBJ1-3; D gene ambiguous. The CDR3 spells CASGSGNTIYF. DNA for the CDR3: TGTGCCAGCGGCTCTGGAAACACCATATATTTT.